This T cell receptor beta chain appears in the sequencing data of a study of T cell responses to AZD1222 COVID-19 vaccine. Study conclusions and caveats: Clonal diversity may have been underestimated in mostly white British donors. Spike-spanning, vaccine-associated CD4 TCRs were dominant at 160-218 and 743-854.

Profiling relied on immunoSEQ multiplex PCR, and the TCRdb table lists in-frame clones only, not all of them. The sample has more than 150,000 clones, 94% seen once. The germline gives CDR1 SGHNT, CDR2 YYREEE (reference sequence). Trimming took 4 bases from V and 7 from J, leaving 11 bases between them. The CDR3 has 12 amino acids. A remark on this clone: Its cognate antigen is unknown.

The receptor was isolated from an adult in good health. The chain links TRBV5-4 to TRBJ1-1; D not certain. This material consisted of peripheral blood, taken on day 0 of AZD1222 vaccination. The CDR3: CASSKVMGEAFF. The CDR3 region has the DNA TGTGCCAGCAGCAAGGTGATGGGTGAAGCTTTCTTT.